Described below is a single TCR beta chain sequence and its context. Primers: 60 Vbeta forward and 13 Jbeta reverse. The repertoire was sequenced with immunoSEQ multiplex PCR; TCRdb's copy has only in-frame clones and lacks some. Among under 200,000 clones listed, around 75% were seen once. The sample is drawn from a study of cytomegalovirus exposure and HLA in healthy donors. This receptor was obtained from a male donor in good health and CMV-seronegative. Sequencing used PBMCs.

This CDR3 reads CASSKDRGRFSGANVLTF. The CDR3 DNA reads TGTGCCAGCAGCAAGGACAGGGGGCGCTTCTCTGGGGCCAACGTCCTGACTTTC. The chain carries TRBV5-6 and TRBJ2-6; 11 bases are shared with TRBD1. CDR1 SGHDT and CDR2 YYEEEE come from the germline V gene. The CDR3 runs to 18 residues. Unmatched junction bases numbered 6, after V lost 4 bases and J lost 0 bases. The full variable domain, with the rest looked up from reference TRBV5-6 and TRBJ2-6, is DAGVTQSPTHLIKTRGQQVTLRCSPKSGHDTVSWYQQALGQGPQFIFQYYEEEERQRGNFPDRFSGHQFPNYSSELNVNALLLGDSALYLCASSKDRGRFSGANVLTFGAGSRLTVL.